The sequence of this T cell receptor (beta chain) was determined in a study of T cells in Graves' hyperthyroidism and ophthalmopathy. The CDR3 is made up of 13 amino acids. Losses at the gene ends were 8 bases for V and 4 bases for J; bases not matched to a gene: 6. Germline V gene lookup returns CDR1 MGHDK and CDR2 SYGVNS. Amplified TCR beta CDR3 regions came from RNA transcripts. RT-PCR in the first round (using the HTBI primer set) targeted the TCR CDR3. TCRdb re-called the multiplex PCR reads through MiXCR, storing one row per CDR3 protein. The table lists about 540,000 distinct CDR3 sequences, roughly 50% of them singletons, with approximately 8.2% in the top ten. Recently diagnosed hyperthyroidism of less than 2 months' duration affected patients aged 18 to 65.

Material for sequencing was peripheral blood or thyroid tissue (not recorded which). The chain combines TRBV25-1 with TRBJ2-7; 9 bases are a match to TRBD2. This sequence was found in a woman younger than 30 with Graves' hyperthyroidism. In DNA, the CDR3 is TGTGCCAGCCAAGATACTAGCGGGTACGAGCAGTACTTC. It translates to CASQDTSGYEQYF.